The rows below give T cell receptor beta chains drawn from one sample of a study of blood T cells in healthy people across ages. TCRdb reanalysed the 5' RACE reads using MiXCR and keeps one entry per CDR3 protein. Of 980,000 or so distinct CDR3 sequences in the sample, under 50% were seen once. Sequences were obtained from blood. Source of these receptors: a man aged 25 to 40 in good health. Each CDR3 is given with its conserved first and last residue. D genes are given only for firm matches. The size entry is marked missing in some rows and otherwise reads once, few, many or a size class.

V gene: TRBV10-3; J gene: TRBJ2-5; clone size: -; D gene: -; CDR3 DNA: TGTGCCATCAGTGAGTCCGGAGTTCAAGAGACCCAGTACTTC; CDR3 protein: CAISESGVQETQYF
V gene: TRBV7-9; J gene: TRBJ2-5; clone size: -; D gene: -; CDR3 DNA: TGTGCCAGCAGTGACCCAGGGAATTCGATACAAGAGACCCAGTACTTC; CDR3 protein: CASSDPGNSIQETQYF
V gene: TRBV7-3; J gene: TRBJ2-3; clone size: -; D gene: -; CDR3 DNA: TGTGCCAGCAGCTCAACCGCTACCCGGACAGATACGCAGTATTTT; CDR3 protein: CASSSTATRTDTQYF
V gene: TRBV11-3; J gene: TRBJ2-1; clone size: -; D gene: TRBD2; CDR3 DNA: TGTGCCAGCAGTCGAAACCGGGGGGGACTCAATGAGCAGTTCTTC; CDR3 protein: CASSRNRGGLNEQFF
V gene: TRBV20-1; J gene: TRBJ1-2; clone size: once; D gene: TRBD1; CDR3 DNA: TGCAGTGCTAGAGATCCAGGGGGCGGCTATGGCTACACCTTC; CDR3 protein: CSARDPGGGYGYTF
V gene: TRBV4-1; J gene: TRBJ1-5; clone size: -; D gene: -; CDR3 DNA: TGCGCCAGCAGCCCAGAGAATTTAAATCAGCCCCAGCATTTT; CDR3 protein: CASSPENLNQPQHF
V gene: TRBV5-4; J gene: TRBJ2-3; clone size: -; D gene: TRBD1; CDR3 DNA: TGTGCCAGCAGCTCTCACAGGGGATCGGGCACAGATACGCAGTATTTT; CDR3 protein: CASSSHRGSGTDTQYF
V gene: TRBV20-1; J gene: TRBJ1-1; clone size: few; D gene: -; CDR3 DNA: TGCAGTGCCCACCTTGGGGGGCCGACTGAAGCTTTCTTT; CDR3 protein: CSAHLGGPTEAFF
V gene: TRBV6-2/TRBV6-3; J gene: TRBJ1-2; clone size: -; D gene: TRBD1; CDR3 DNA: TGTGCCAGCAGTTACCCCGGGACAGGGAGGCATGGCTACACCTTC; CDR3 protein: CASSYPGTGRHGYTF
V gene: TRBV27; J gene: TRBJ2-3; clone size: once; D gene: -; CDR3 DNA: TGTGCCAGCAGTTTAGGGTTCAATCAGCCCCAGTATTTT; CDR3 protein: CASSLGFNQPQYF
V gene: TRBV28; J gene: TRBJ2-7; clone size: -; D gene: -; CDR3 DNA: TGTGCCAGCAGTCCCGCCCTGGGTGGCCTCTACGAGCAGTACTTC; CDR3 protein: CASSPALGGLYEQYF
V gene: TRBV20-1; J gene: TRBJ2-7; clone size: -; D gene: -; CDR3 DNA: TGCAGTGCTGTGAGACAGACTTTCACCTACGAGCAGTACTTC; CDR3 protein: CSAVRQTFTYEQYF
V gene: TRBV20-1; J gene: TRBJ2-3; clone size: -; D gene: TRBD2; CDR3 DNA: TGCAGTGCTAGAGATCCTCAGCGGGGGGACACAGATACGCAGTATTTT; CDR3 protein: CSARDPQRGDTDTQYF
V gene: TRBV6-5; J gene: TRBJ2-7; clone size: -; D gene: -; CDR3 DNA: TGTGCCAGCAGTCCCCCCCGGAATACCTACGAGCAGTACTTC; CDR3 protein: CASSPPRNTYEQYF
V gene: TRBV7-3; J gene: TRBJ2-3; clone size: few; D gene: TRBD1; CDR3 DNA: TGTGCCAGCAGCTTAGCGACAGGGGCGGAAGATACGCAGTATTTT; CDR3 protein: CASSLATGAEDTQYF
V gene: TRBV14; J gene: TRBJ2-1; clone size: few; D gene: TRBD1; CDR3 DNA: TGTGCCAGCAGCCAAGAGGGACAGAACTACAATGAGCAGTTCTTC; CDR3 protein: CASSQEGQNYNEQFF
V gene: TRBV28; J gene: TRBJ2-4; clone size: -; D gene: -; CDR3 DNA: TGTGCCAGCAGTTTGTTGGACATTCAGTACTTC; CDR3 protein: CASSLLDIQYF
V gene: TRBV6-2/TRBV6-3; J gene: TRBJ1-5; clone size: few; D gene: -; CDR3 DNA: TGTGCCAGCAGTTACTCGACCGAGCATCAGCCCCAGCATTTT; CDR3 protein: CASSYSTEHQPQHF
V gene: TRBV20-1; J gene: TRBJ1-5; clone size: many; D gene: -; CDR3 DNA: TGCAGTGCTAGGGACGGACCCGGGCAGCCCCAGCATTTT; CDR3 protein: CSARDGPGQPQHF
V gene: TRBV27; J gene: TRBJ1-2; clone size: -; D gene: -; CDR3 DNA: TGTGCCAGCAGTTCCTGGACAGATATCTCCTCGAACTATGGCTACACCTTC; CDR3 protein: CASSSWTDISSNYGYTF
V gene: TRBV6-7; J gene: TRBJ2-1; clone size: -; D gene: -; CDR3 DNA: TGTGCCAGCAGTTCTAGACGAATAGGGGAGACCCAGTTCTTC; CDR3 protein: CASSSRRIGETQFF
V gene: TRBV4-1; J gene: TRBJ2-7; clone size: -; D gene: TRBD2; CDR3 DNA: TGCGCCAGCAGCCACGAATTTACTAGCGACGAGCAGTACTTC; CDR3 protein: CASSHEFTSDEQYF
V gene: TRBV28; J gene: TRBJ2-7; clone size: -; D gene: -; CDR3 DNA: TGTGCCAGCAGTTTACCCCTAAGCGGTTGGGACGAGCAGTACTTC; CDR3 protein: CASSLPLSGWDEQYF
V gene: TRBV5-8; J gene: TRBJ1-4; clone size: -; D gene: -; CDR3 DNA: TGTGCCAGCAGCTGGGGGCTGACAGAACTTAATGAAAAACTGTTTTTT; CDR3 protein: CASSWGLTELNEKLFF
V gene: TRBV20-1; J gene: TRBJ2-1; clone size: -; D gene: TRBD2; CDR3 DNA: TGCAGTGCTGCCACTAGCGGGGGTTACAATGAGCAGTTCTTC; CDR3 protein: CSAATSGGYNEQFF
V gene: TRBV3-1; J gene: TRBJ1-2; clone size: -; D gene: -; CDR3 DNA: TGTGCCAGCAGCCAAGGCGGCAGGACCAACACCTTC; CDR3 protein: CASSQGGRTNTF
V gene: TRBV7-9; J gene: TRBJ2-5; clone size: few; D gene: -; CDR3 DNA: TGTGCCATTGAGGGGCGGAGCGAGCACCAAGAGACCCAGTACTTC; CDR3 protein: CAIEGRSEHQETQYF
V gene: TRBV4-3; J gene: TRBJ2-3; clone size: few; D gene: TRBD1; CDR3 DNA: TGCGCCAGCAGCCAAGGGGACAGGGATTCTACAGATACGCAGTATTTT; CDR3 protein: CASSQGDRDSTDTQYF
V gene: TRBV6-5; J gene: TRBJ2-4; clone size: -; D gene: -; CDR3 DNA: TGTGCCAGCAGTTACACCCGACAGTTAGTAAACATTCAGTACTTC; CDR3 protein: CASSYTRQLVNIQYF
V gene: TRBV4-1; J gene: TRBJ1-2; clone size: -; D gene: -; CDR3 DNA: TGCGCCAGCAGCCAAGGACAGATTTTCTATGGCTACACCTTC; CDR3 protein: CASSQGQIFYGYTF
V gene: TRBV29-1; J gene: TRBJ2-3; clone size: -; D gene: TRBD2; CDR3 DNA: TGCAGCGCCACCGTCGACTGGAACTTAGCGGGGTTCTCAGATACGCAGTATTTT; CDR3 protein: CSATVDWNLAGFSDTQYF
V gene: TRBV27; J gene: TRBJ1-2; clone size: -; D gene: -; CDR3 DNA: TGTGCCAGCAGTTTAGCGACGCGGGGATATGGCTACACCTTC; CDR3 protein: CASSLATRGYGYTF
V gene: TRBV11-1; J gene: TRBJ2-3; clone size: few; D gene: -; CDR3 DNA: TGTGCCAGCAGCTTACTCACCAGGGCAGGACGCACAGATACGCAGTATTTT; CDR3 protein: CASSLLTRAGRTDTQYF
V gene: TRBV7-9; J gene: TRBJ1-1; clone size: -; D gene: -; CDR3 DNA: TGCGCCAGCAGCCCCGGGGATGGGGGGGACACTGAAGCTTTCTTT; CDR3 protein: CASSPGDGGDTEAFF
V gene: TRBV9; J gene: TRBJ1-6; clone size: -; D gene: -; CDR3 DNA: TGTGCCAGCAGCGTAGACGGCAGGGGAGTTTCACCCCTCCACTTT; CDR3 protein: CASSVDGRGVSPLHF
V gene: TRBV7-6; J gene: TRBJ2-7; clone size: -; D gene: -; CDR3 DNA: TGTGCCAGCAGCACACTACAGGGTTACGAGCAGTACTTC; CDR3 protein: CASSTLQGYEQYF
V gene: TRBV2; J gene: TRBJ2-7; clone size: -; D gene: -; CDR3 DNA: TGTGCCGCAAGAATGGGGCAGGGGACCAACGAGCAGTACTTC; CDR3 protein: CAARMGQGTNEQYF
V gene: TRBV28; J gene: TRBJ1-2; clone size: few; D gene: TRBD1; CDR3 DNA: TGTGCCAGCAGCAAAACTGCAGGGGGTTATGGCTACACCTTC; CDR3 protein: CASSKTAGGYGYTF
V gene: TRBV6-2/TRBV6-3; J gene: TRBJ2-7; clone size: few; D gene: -; CDR3 DNA: TGTGCCAGCAGCCACGATGTGGGGACATACGAGCAGTACTTC; CDR3 protein: CASSHDVGTYEQYF
V gene: TRBV3-1; J gene: TRBJ2-7; clone size: -; D gene: -; CDR3 DNA: TGTGCCAGCAGCCAAGAAAGCGCGGCCCTCGGACGAGCGTTCTACGAGCAGTACTTC; CDR3 protein: CASSQESAALGRAFYEQYF
V gene: TRBV20-1; J gene: TRBJ1-2; clone size: few; D gene: TRBD1; CDR3 DNA: TGCAGTCGATGGGACAGGGGGACCTATGGCTACACCTTC; CDR3 protein: CSRWDRGTYGYTF
V gene: TRBV7-2; J gene: TRBJ1-6; clone size: -; D gene: -; CDR3 DNA: TGTGCCAGCAGCTCCCCGGTCTCGGGGTCGAGTAATTCACCCCTCCACTTT; CDR3 protein: CASSSPVSGSSNSPLHF
V gene: TRBV7-2; J gene: TRBJ2-1; clone size: few; D gene: TRBD2; CDR3 DNA: TGTGCCAGCAGCTTTTTGTCGGGGGGACGCGTGGATGAGCAGTTCTTC; CDR3 protein: CASSFLSGGRVDEQFF
V gene: TRBV6-1; J gene: TRBJ1-1; clone size: -; D gene: -; CDR3 DNA: TGTGCCAGCAGTGAGAGACATCTTTTGGGCACTGAAGCTTTCTTT; CDR3 protein: CASSERHLLGTEAFF
V gene: TRBV29-1; J gene: TRBJ2-2; clone size: -; D gene: TRBD1; CDR3 DNA: TGCAGCGGCGGACAGGGGTTGGACACCGGGGAGCTGTTTTTT; CDR3 protein: CSGGQGLDTGELFF
V gene: TRBV7-2; J gene: TRBJ1-1; clone size: -; D gene: -; CDR3 DNA: TGTGCCAGCCATCCCGGGCAGTATATGAACACTGAAGCTTTCTTT; CDR3 protein: CASHPGQYMNTEAFF
V gene: TRBV5-1; J gene: TRBJ1-2; clone size: -; D gene: -; CDR3 DNA: TGCGCCAGCAGCTTGCCGGATTCGAATCACTATGGCTACACCTTC; CDR3 protein: CASSLPDSNHYGYTF
V gene: TRBV30; J gene: TRBJ2-7; clone size: -; D gene: -; CDR3 DNA: TGTGCCTGGAGTAGTCAATACGAGCAGTACTTC; CDR3 protein: CAWSSQYEQYF
V gene: TRBV7-2; J gene: TRBJ2-5; clone size: -; D gene: TRBD1; CDR3 DNA: TGTGCCAGCAGTTTGGACAGGATCGGAGAGACCCAGTACTTC; CDR3 protein: CASSLDRIGETQYF
V gene: TRBV2; J gene: TRBJ2-7; clone size: -; D gene: -; CDR3 DNA: TGTGCCAGCAGAGGGTACTCCTCCTACGAGCAGTACTTC; CDR3 protein: CASRGYSSYEQYF
V gene: TRBV3-1; J gene: TRBJ2-3; clone size: -; D gene: -; CDR3 DNA: TGTGCCAGCAGCCTCCTGACTAGAGCAGATACGCAGTATTTT; CDR3 protein: CASSLLTRADTQYF
V gene: TRBV27; J gene: TRBJ2-7; clone size: -; D gene: -; CDR3 DNA: TGTGCCAGCAGGCAAGCCAGGGCCCTAGACGAGCAGTACTTC; CDR3 protein: CASRQARALDEQYF
V gene: TRBV7-2; J gene: TRBJ2-1; clone size: -; D gene: -; CDR3 DNA: TGTGCCAGCAGCCAGCAGGGCCTGCCATACAATGAGCAGTTCTTC; CDR3 protein: CASSQQGLPYNEQFF
V gene: TRBV4-1; J gene: TRBJ2-3; clone size: -; D gene: TRBD2; CDR3 DNA: TGCGCCAGCAGCCAAGATGGACTAGCGGGCACAGATACGCAGTATTTT; CDR3 protein: CASSQDGLAGTDTQYF
V gene: TRBV7-3; J gene: TRBJ2-5; clone size: -; D gene: TRBD2; CDR3 DNA: TGTGCCAGCAGCCCGGAAGGCCTAGCGGAAGAGACCCAGTACTTC; CDR3 protein: CASSPEGLAEETQYF
V gene: TRBV4-3; J gene: TRBJ1-2; clone size: few; D gene: TRBD1; CDR3 DNA: TGCGCCAGCAGCCAAGATGTTCAGGGGGTCTCCTATGGCTACACCTTC; CDR3 protein: CASSQDVQGVSYGYTF
V gene: TRBV4-3; J gene: TRBJ1-5; clone size: -; D gene: -; CDR3 DNA: TGCGCCAGCAGCCAAGATTTGGGGCAACGGCCCCAGCATTTT; CDR3 protein: CASSQDLGQRPQHF
V gene: TRBV5-6; J gene: TRBJ2-2; clone size: -; D gene: -; CDR3 DNA: TGTGCCAGCAGCTTCCTCCACGCTAGCACCGGGGAGCTGTTTTTT; CDR3 protein: CASSFLHASTGELFF
V gene: TRBV10-3; J gene: TRBJ1-2; clone size: few; D gene: -; CDR3 DNA: TGTGCCATCAGTGAGTCGCCCTATGGCTACACCTTC; CDR3 protein: CAISESPYGYTF